These T cell receptor beta chains were read from a single sample in a study of cytomegalovirus exposure and HLA in healthy donors. Clones were read by immunoSEQ multiplex PCR, and TCRdb kept only the in-frame ones, dropping some. The sample yields about 140,000 clones, 75% to 80% seen once. The sample comprised PBMCs. The receptors were sampled from a young man in good health and CMV-seronegative. The CDR3 runs from the conserved cysteine through the conserved F or W. The D gene is left open where the match is weak.

J gene	V gene	D gene	CDR3 protein
TRBJ2-4	TRBV7-9	-	CASSSEGTGRAIQYF
TRBJ1-5	TRBV5-4	-	CASSLDRRNQPQHF
TRBJ2-1	TRBV5-1	-	CASTEDIPRNEQFF
TRBJ2-3	TRBV14	TRBD2	CASSRRGGPDTDTQYF
TRBJ1-5	TRBV6-6	-	CASSYESNQPQHF
TRBJ2-7	TRBV18	-	CASSPRRETQEQYF
TRBJ2-1	TRBV7-9	TRBD1	CASSPDRGTLRFF
TRBJ2-1	TRBV5-1	-	CASSLMSLSNEQFF
TRBJ2-1	TRBV5-1	TRBD2	CASSLSSGYNEQFF
TRBJ1-1	TRBV6-4	-	CASIGSTEAFF
TRBJ1-4	TRBV23-1	-	CASSPGPRGSEKLFF
-	TRBV5-6	TRBD1	CASSSRPGQGAHEQYF
TRBJ1-1	TRBV6-5	-	CASSGGLLAFF
TRBJ1-5	TRBV27	TRBD1	CASSPGQGFNQPQHF
TRBJ1-5	TRBV19	-	CASSSGGNQPQHF
TRBJ2-2	TRBV5-1	-	CASSLAGAGANTGELFF
TRBJ2-1	TRBV7-2	TRBD2	CASSLGTSKGKSEQFF
TRBJ2-7	TRBV4-1	-	CASSQDRVSWEQYF
TRBJ2-5	TRBV10-2	TRBD2	CASSETAGDQETQYF